The 21 T cell receptor beta chains in this list originate from one sample, sequenced in a study of shared clonotypes between healthy human individuals. Sequencing was performed with immunoSEQ multiplex PCR; in TCRdb, only in-frame clones are kept and a portion is missing. The sample holds 1.5 million to 1.9 million clones, 98% seen once. Source material: naive CD4+ T cells sorted from blood. The subset here: CD45RA+ positively selected. All receptors derive from a man aged 25 to 45 in good health.

For this clone: The same CDR3 can be traced to other DNA sequences in this sample. The chain is built from TRBV28 and TRBJ1-5, with TRBD1 matching over 7 bases. The CDR3 consists of 13 residues. V shed 6 bases and J 4 bases; nucleotides not matched to a gene: 3. From germline, CDR1 is MDHEN and CDR2 SYDVKM. CDR3 bases: TGTGCCAGCAGAAAACAGGGGAATCAGCCCCAGCATTTT. Its protein product is CASRKQGNQPQHF.

The V call is TRBV6-1, the J call TRBJ1-1; no definite D call. The CDR3 loop spans 13 amino acids. CDR1 and CDR2 from the germline V gene are MNHNS and SASEGT. V dropped 1 base and J dropped 6 bases, with 9 bases sitting between them. For the CDR3, the DNA is TGTGCCAGCAGTGAAGGCTCGAGGGCTGAAGCTTTCTTT. Protein sequence: CASSEGSRAEAFF.

A note on this clone: Other DNA sequences in this specimen translate into the identical CDR3. The V call is TRBV29-1, the J call TRBJ2-3; the D gene is possibly TRBD2 (5 bases). V was shortened by 2 bases and J by 3 bases, with 6 bases between the two germline ends. The CDR3 is made up of 12 amino acids. In germline, CDR1 is SQVTM, CDR2 ANQGSEA. The CDR3 loop reads CSVERGTDTQYF. CDR3 DNA sequence: TGCAGCGTTGAACGGGGTACAGATACGCAGTATTTT.

This clone was detected once. The chain couples TRBV7-9 to TRBJ1-1; 8 nucleotides match TRBD1. Germline V lookup: CDR1 SEHNR, CDR2 FQNEAQ (reference sequence). Unmatched junction bases numbered 5, after V lost 1 base and J lost 4 bases. The CDR3 consists of 15 residues. This CDR3 is CASSLGTGGTTEAFF. The CDR3 nucleotides are TGTGCCAGCAGCTTAGGCACAGGGGGGACCACTGAAGCTTTCTTT.

V is TRBV19 and J is TRBJ2-7; TRBD1 agrees at 7 bases. CDR1 is LNHDA, CDR2 SQIVND, per germline (reference sequence). The V gene end was trimmed by 11 bases and the J gene end by 0 bases; junction bases not matched to a gene: 10. CDR3 size: 14 residues. CDR3 sequence reads: CAASRQGSSYEQYF. CDR3 coding DNA: TGTGCCGCATCGCGACAGGGTTCCTCCTACGAGCAGTACTTC.

The chain employs TRBV27 and TRBJ2-3; no firm D call. The CDR3 has 15 amino acids. Germline CDR1 reads MNHEY; CDR2 reads SMNVEV (reference sequence). V lost 0 bases and J lost 0, with 7 bases in between. The chain's CDR3 is CASSLSESSTDTQYF. The DNA of the CDR3 is TGTGCCAGCAGTTTATCTGAGAGCAGCACAGATACGCAGTATTTT.

The chain is built from TRBV5-1 and TRBJ2-1; 13 bases fit TRBD2. Germline V gene data show CDR1 as SGHRS and CDR2 as YFSETQ. V was pared by 2 bases and J by 8 bases, with 7 bases of the junction left unmatched. CDR3 size: 16 residues. This chain's CDR3 is CASSLRLAGGVDEQFF. The CDR3, as DNA: TGCGCCAGCAGCTTACGACTAGCGGGAGGTGTTGATGAGCAGTTCTTC.

The V gene is TRBV6-4, the J gene TRBJ2-2; 8 nucleotides agree with TRBD2. V lost 1 base and J lost 3; bases outside the gene matches: 10. CDR1 and CDR2 (germline): MRHNA, SNTAGT. This CDR3 contains 18 residues. CDR3: CASSDFAGGASHTGELFF. The CDR3 coding sequence is TGTGCCAGCAGTGACTTTGCGGGAGGAGCCTCCCACACCGGGGAGCTGTTTTTT.

The CDR3 protein is CASRPGTEGETQYF. CDR3 DNA: TGTGCCAGCAGACCCGGGACTGAGGGAGAGACCCAGTACTTC. V and J are TRBV14 and TRBJ2-5; D is possibly TRBD2 (6 bases). This CDR3 has 14 residues. V was shortened by 6 bases and J by 4 bases, with 15 bases between the two germline ends. The germline gives CDR1 SGHDN, CDR2 FVKESK.

The chain uses TRBV7-2 and TRBJ2-2; the D is unclear. The length of the CDR3 is 13 residues. The V gene lost 0 bases and the J gene lost 9 bases, with 8 bases spanning the gap. In germline, CDR1 is SGHTA, CDR2 FQGNSA. CDR3 sequence reads: CASSLAFLRELFF. The CDR3, as DNA: TGTGCCAGCAGCTTAGCGTTCCTTCGGGAGCTGTTTTTT.

V is TRBV5-1 and J is TRBJ1-3; no definite D call. Germline V CDR1 and CDR2: SGHRS, YFSETQ. The germline V and J ends were trimmed by 4 bases and 6 bases, with 11 bases remaining between them. The CDR3 is 13 amino acids. The CDR3 coding sequence is TGCGCCAGCAGCCCGGCGGAGGTAAACACCATATATTTT. Protein sequence: CASSPAEVNTIYF.

This rearrangement joins TRBV5-8 to TRBJ2-5; possibly TRBD1 for D (6 bases). The CDR3 is made up of 15 amino acids. CDR1 and CDR2 (germline): SGHTS, YDEGEE. V lost 4 bases to trimming and J lost 2 bases, with 15 bases between them. The CDR3 loop reads CASSALGQGQETQYF. CDR3 nucleotides: TGTGCCAGCAGCGCCCTGGGACAAGGTCAAGAGACCCAGTACTTC.

The chain recombines TRBV19 with TRBJ2-7; D may be TRBD1 or TRBD2 (6 bases each). The CDR3 is made up of 14 amino acids. In germline, CDR1 is LNHDA, CDR2 SQIVND (reference sequence). V lost 4 bases, J lost 2 bases, and 12 bases lay in between. The DNA for the CDR3 is TGTGCCAGTAGTAAGGGGGGAGCGACCTACGAGCAGTACTTC. Amino acid sequence: CASSKGGATYEQYF.

The V and J genes are TRBV11-2 and TRBJ1-2; D possibly corresponds to TRBD1 (5 bases). V lost 1 base and J lost 3, with 9 bases in between. The CDR3 has 14 amino acids. Germline lookup yields CDR1 SGHAT and CDR2 FQNNGV. CDR3 protein: CASSLVQGDYGYTF. CDR3 nucleotides: TGTGCCAGCAGCTTAGTCCAGGGCGACTATGGCTACACCTTC.

The CDR3 nucleotides are TGTGCCAGCAGTGGACAGCTAAATCAGCCCCAGCATTTT. Amino acids: CASSGQLNQPQHF. The chain recombines TRBV27 with TRBJ1-5, with D possibly matching TRBD1 (6 bases). The germline V gene has CDR1 MNHEY and CDR2 SMNVEV (reference sequence). Trimming cost V 5 bases and J 4 bases, with 9 bases left between them. The CDR3 length is 13 residues.

The chain couples TRBV5-6 to TRBJ1-1, with no clear D. Germline V gives CDR1 SGHDT, CDR2 YYEEEE. Trimming took 1 base from V and 4 from J, leaving 8 bases between them. This CDR3 has 13 amino acids. The CDR3 reads CASSLQLGTEAFF. CDR3 sequence (DNA): TGTGCCAGCAGCTTGCAGTTGGGCACTGAAGCTTTCTTT. Filled out from reference TRBV5-6 and TRBJ1-1, the complete variable domain reads DAGVTQSPTHLIKTRGQQVTLRCSPKSGHDTVSWYQQALGQGPQFIFQYYEEEERQRGNFPDRFSGHQFPNYSSELNVNALLLGDSALYLCASSLQLGTEAFFGQGTRLTVV.

The chain joins TRBV7-2 to TRBJ1-1, with D possibly being TRBD1 (5 bases). The CDR3 spans 14 residues. V was pared by 0 bases and J by 7 bases, with 12 bases between. The germline V gene has CDR1 SGHTA and CDR2 FQGNSA. The CDR3 nucleotides are TGTGCCAGCAGCTTAGCAAGGGGTGGAGGTGAAGCTTTCTTT. This translates into CASSLARGGGEAFF.

The CDR3: CASSLLTSGAYNEQFF. CDR3 DNA: TGTGCCAGCAGCCTATTGACTAGCGGGGCCTACAATGAGCAGTTCTTC. The chain is built from TRBV5-5 and TRBJ2-1; 11 nucleotides line up with TRBD2. The length of the CDR3 is 16 residues. V dropped 4 bases and J dropped 2; count of bases not matched to a gene: 5. From germline, CDR1 is SGHKS and CDR2 YYEKEE (reference sequence).

The V and J genes are TRBV14 and TRBJ2-1; 11 nucleotides match TRBD2. Trimming at V came to 4 bases and at J to 7 bases, leaving 12 bases not matched to a gene. The germline V gene has CDR1 SGHDN and CDR2 FVKESK. The CDR3 extends over 17 amino acids. The CDR3 DNA is TGTGCCAGCAGCCCCTTGGGATTAGCGGGAGGGAGAAATGAGCAGTTCTTC. Translating it yields CASSPLGLAGGRNEQFF. The full variable domain, rest sourced from reference TRBV14 and TRBJ2-1, is EAGVTQFPSHSVIEKGQTVTLRCDPISGHDNLYWYRRVMGKEIKFLLHFVKESKQDESGMPNNRFLAERTGGTYSTLKVQPAELEDSGVYFCASSPLGLAGGRNEQFFGPGTRLTVL.

V and J are TRBV30 and TRBJ2-1; no firm D call. The CDR3 has 14 residues. Germline CDR1 and CDR2: GTSNPN and SVGIG (reference sequence). The V end lost 4 bases, the J end lost 2 bases, and 12 bases lay between the germline ends. CDR3 nucleotide sequence: TGTGCCTGGAAGTGGGAACGCGCCTACAATGAGCAGTTCTTC. Translated, it gives CAWKWERAYNEQFF.

About this clone: An end of the junction differs from the germline gene, which may be a read error. The chain joins TRBV2 to TRBJ2-7; D is unresolved. Germline V gene lookup returns CDR1 SNHLY and CDR2 FYNNEI. This CDR3 region has 9 residues. The CDR3 region is CASSEVHDF. Written as DNA, the CDR3 is TGTGCCAGCAGTGAAGTTCACGACTTC.